A selection of T cell receptor beta chains follows, all from one sample in a study of T cell responses to AZD1222 COVID-19 vaccine. Here immunoSEQ multiplex PCR was the method, and the copy in TCRdb shows in-frame clones only, minus some. Seen here are roughly 80,000 clones, under 95% observed once, and the top ten hold under 5%. Here the sequenced sample was peripheral blood, taken on day 0 of AZD1222 vaccination. These receptors came from an adult in good health. Each CDR3 is given with its conserved first and last residue. D genes are given only for firm matches. Expanded clones are given a class, and other clones once, few, many or no size at all.

CDR3nt: TGTGCCAGCAGCTTACCCGTTTTAGATACGCAGTATTTT
CDR3aa: CASSLPVLDTQYF
d_gene: NA
abundance: NA
v_gene: TRBV11-3
j_gene: TRBJ2-3

CDR3nt: TGTGCCAGCAGCTTATTGGCGGGAGCGCGAAGCGAGCAGTACTTC
CDR3aa: CASSLLAGARSEQYF
d_gene: TRBD2
abundance: once
v_gene: TRBV13
j_gene: TRBJ2-7

CDR3nt: TGTGCCAGCAGTGAAACGTTTGGTGGGGTGATGAACACTGAAGCTTTCTTT
CDR3aa: CASSETFGGVMNTEAFF
d_gene: NA
abundance: NA
v_gene: TRBV6-1
j_gene: TRBJ1-1

CDR3nt: TGTGCCAGCAGTGAATGGGTCGAAGGCGGTCAGCCCCAGCATTTT
CDR3aa: CASSEWVEGGQPQHF
d_gene: NA
abundance: NA
v_gene: TRBV6-1
j_gene: TRBJ1-5

CDR3nt: TGCGCCAGCAGACTAACCGGGACTAGCGGGGACAATGAGCAGTTCTTC
CDR3aa: CASRLTGTSGDNEQFF
d_gene: TRBD2
abundance: NA
v_gene: TRBV4-1
j_gene: TRBJ2-1

CDR3nt: TGTGCCAGCAGCTTAGACCCTTTATCGACAGGGTATTTTGGAAACACCATATATTTT
CDR3aa: CASSLDPLSTGYFGNTIYF
d_gene: TRBD1
abundance: NA
v_gene: TRBV7-8
j_gene: TRBJ1-3

CDR3nt: TGTGCCAGCAGTTCCTCCCGGGGCACACCGGAGCAGTACTTC
CDR3aa: CASSSSRGTPEQYF
d_gene: NA
abundance: NA
v_gene: TRBV6-5
j_gene: TRBJ2-7

CDR3nt: TGTGCCAGCAGCCCTGGGTACGCCGTAAATGAAAAACTGTTTTTT
CDR3aa: CASSPGYAVNEKLFF
d_gene: NA
abundance: NA
v_gene: TRBV11-3
j_gene: TRBJ1-4

CDR3nt: TGTGCCAGCAGGGTTACTTGGGGGACTAATGAAAAACTGTTTTTT
CDR3aa: CASRVTWGTNEKLFF
d_gene: NA
abundance: once
v_gene: TRBV27
j_gene: TRBJ1-4

CDR3nt: TGCGCCAGCAGCCAAGATGGGCAGCGGCCCACAGATACGCAGTATTTT
CDR3aa: CASSQDGQRPTDTQYF
d_gene: NA
abundance: NA
v_gene: TRBV4-1
j_gene: TRBJ2-3

CDR3nt: TGTGCCAGCAGTTACTCTCGGTTGTCCGGGGAGCTGTTTTTT
CDR3aa: CASSYSRLSGELFF
d_gene: NA
abundance: NA
v_gene: TRBV6-2/TRBV6-3
j_gene: TRBJ2-2

CDR3nt: TGCGCCAGCAGTTTAGGCCGATTGGGGACAGGGGGTTACGAGCAGTACTTC
CDR3aa: CASSLGRLGTGGYEQYF
d_gene: TRBD1
abundance: NA
v_gene: TRBV5-1
j_gene: TRBJ2-7

CDR3nt: TGTGCCATCAGTGAGTTACACAGGGGCTACAATGAGCAGTTCTTC
CDR3aa: CAISELHRGYNEQFF
d_gene: TRBD1
abundance: NA
v_gene: TRBV10-3
j_gene: TRBJ2-1

CDR3nt: TGTGCCAGCAGTTATGCAGCCGAGCAGTACTTC
CDR3aa: CASSYAAEQYF
d_gene: NA
abundance: NA
v_gene: TRBV6-5
j_gene: TRBJ2-7

CDR3nt: TGTGCCAGCAGCTTGGATCCTAGCGGAAATACGGATGAGCAGTTCTTC
CDR3aa: CASSLDPSGNTDEQFF
d_gene: TRBD2
abundance: NA
v_gene: TRBV5-4
j_gene: TRBJ2-1

CDR3nt: TGTGCCTGCGGACGGTTGGGCGGGGCTCGGGGGGATACGCAGTATTTT
CDR3aa: CACGRLGGARGDTQYF
d_gene: NA
abundance: NA
v_gene: TRBV30
j_gene: TRBJ2-3

CDR3nt: TGTGCCAGCAGCCAGACAGGGGGCGGCGGCTACACCTTC
CDR3aa: CASSQTGGGGYTF
d_gene: TRBD1
abundance: NA
v_gene: TRBV7-3
j_gene: TRBJ1-2

CDR3nt: TGTGCCAGCAGCTTGGATCAGGGACTGGGCACTGAAGCTTTCTTT
CDR3aa: CASSLDQGLGTEAFF
d_gene: NA
abundance: few
v_gene: TRBV5-5
j_gene: TRBJ1-1

CDR3nt: TGTGCCAGCAGTTACACGGGGGGGCTCTATGGCTACACCTTC
CDR3aa: CASSYTGGLYGYTF
d_gene: NA
abundance: NA
v_gene: TRBV6-5
j_gene: TRBJ1-2

CDR3nt: TGTGCCAGCAATGACAGGGTAAACTATGGCTACACCTTC
CDR3aa: CASNDRVNYGYTF
d_gene: TRBD1
abundance: NA
v_gene: TRBV2
j_gene: TRBJ1-2

CDR3nt: TGTGCCACCAGCAGAGTGGCCTATGGCTACACCTTC
CDR3aa: CATSRVAYGYTF
d_gene: NA
abundance: NA
v_gene: TRBV15
j_gene: TRBJ1-2

CDR3nt: TGTGCCAGTAGTATCGGGGACGGCCCCTACGAGCAGTACTTC
CDR3aa: CASSIGDGPYEQYF
d_gene: NA
abundance: NA
v_gene: TRBV19
j_gene: TRBJ2-7

CDR3nt: TGTGCCAGTAGTATAGAGTCAGAGACCCAGTACTTC
CDR3aa: CASSIESETQYF
d_gene: NA
abundance: NA
v_gene: TRBV19
j_gene: TRBJ2-5

CDR3nt: TGCGCCAGCAGCCGGAACAGGGATGGGGCCAACGTCCTGACTTTC
CDR3aa: CASSRNRDGANVLTF
d_gene: NA
abundance: NA
v_gene: TRBV5-1
j_gene: TRBJ2-6

CDR3nt: TGCAGTGCGGGACAGGTCTACGAGCAGTACTTC
CDR3aa: CSAGQVYEQYF
d_gene: TRBD1
abundance: NA
v_gene: TRBV20-1
j_gene: TRBJ2-7